Given below is one T cell receptor beta chain in context. This sample stems from a study of PD-1 blockade in classical Hodgkin lymphoma. In every patient, relapse followed autologous stem cell transplantation, while exposure to brentuximab vedotin differed. Per the germline V gene, CDR1 is MNHEY and CDR2 is SMNVEV (reference sequence). The CDR3 length is 19 residues. Trimming took 6 bases from V and 0 from J, leaving 21 bases between them. The data were produced by immunoSEQ multiplex PCR, yet TCRdb's version contains in-frame clones alone and is incomplete. The table shows about 41,000 clones, with 76% occurring only once.

The sample in question was peripheral blood mononuclear cells (PBMCs), obtained at baseline. The chain is built from TRBV27 and TRBJ2-6; D possibly matches TRBD1 or TRBD2 (5 bases each). The sequence was obtained from a human donor with classical Hodgkin lymphoma. The DNA for the CDR3 is TGTGCCAGCAGGCCCGGGACCCCCAAAGCAGGCTCTGGGGCCAACGTCCTGACTTTC. Translated: CASRPGTPKAGSGANVLTF.